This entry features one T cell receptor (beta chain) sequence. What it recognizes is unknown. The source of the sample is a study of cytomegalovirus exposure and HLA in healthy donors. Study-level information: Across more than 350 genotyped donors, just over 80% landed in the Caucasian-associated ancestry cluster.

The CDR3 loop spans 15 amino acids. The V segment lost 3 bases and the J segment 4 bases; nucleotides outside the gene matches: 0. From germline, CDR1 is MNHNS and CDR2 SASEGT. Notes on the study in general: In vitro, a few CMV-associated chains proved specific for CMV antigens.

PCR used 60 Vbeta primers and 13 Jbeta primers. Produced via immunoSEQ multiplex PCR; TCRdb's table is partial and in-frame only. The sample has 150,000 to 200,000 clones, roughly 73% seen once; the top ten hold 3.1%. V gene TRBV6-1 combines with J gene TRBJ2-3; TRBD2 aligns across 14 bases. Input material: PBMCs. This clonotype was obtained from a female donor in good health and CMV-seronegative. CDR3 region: CASSETSGGADTQYF. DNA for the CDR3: TGTGCCAGCAGTGAGACTAGCGGGGGGGCAGATACGCAGTATTTT.